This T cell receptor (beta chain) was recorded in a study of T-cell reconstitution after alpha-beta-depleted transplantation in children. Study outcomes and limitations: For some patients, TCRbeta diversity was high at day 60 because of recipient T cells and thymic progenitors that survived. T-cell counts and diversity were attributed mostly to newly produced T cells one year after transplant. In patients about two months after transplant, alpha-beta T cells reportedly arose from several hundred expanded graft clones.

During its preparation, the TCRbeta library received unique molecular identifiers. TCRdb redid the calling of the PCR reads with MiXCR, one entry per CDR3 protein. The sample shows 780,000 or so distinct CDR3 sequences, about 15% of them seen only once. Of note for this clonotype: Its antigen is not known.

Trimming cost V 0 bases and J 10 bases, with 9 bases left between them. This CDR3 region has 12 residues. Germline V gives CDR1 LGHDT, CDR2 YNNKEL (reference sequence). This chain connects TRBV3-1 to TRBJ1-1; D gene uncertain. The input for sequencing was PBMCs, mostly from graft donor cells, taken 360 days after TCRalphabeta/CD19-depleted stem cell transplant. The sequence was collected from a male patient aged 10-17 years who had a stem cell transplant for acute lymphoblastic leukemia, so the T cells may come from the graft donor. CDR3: CASSQDRVGAFF. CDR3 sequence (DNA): TGTGCCAGCAGCCAAGACAGAGTGGGAGCTTTCTTT.